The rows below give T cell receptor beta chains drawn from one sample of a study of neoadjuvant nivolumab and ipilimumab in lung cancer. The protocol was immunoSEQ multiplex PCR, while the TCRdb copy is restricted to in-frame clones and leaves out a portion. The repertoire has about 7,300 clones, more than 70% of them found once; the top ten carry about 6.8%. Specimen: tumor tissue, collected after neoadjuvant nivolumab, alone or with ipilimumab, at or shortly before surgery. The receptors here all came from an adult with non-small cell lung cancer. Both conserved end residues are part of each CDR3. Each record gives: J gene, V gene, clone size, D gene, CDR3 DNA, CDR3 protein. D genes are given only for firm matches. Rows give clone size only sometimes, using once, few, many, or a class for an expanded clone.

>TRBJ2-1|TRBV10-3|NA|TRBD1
TGTGCCATCAGTGAGAAACAGGGGGCGCTTGGAAATGAGCAGTTCTTC
CAISEKQGALGNEQFF
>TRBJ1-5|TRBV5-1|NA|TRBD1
TGCGCCAGCTCCCCCGGGACAGGGAGCAATCAGCCCCAGCATTTT
CASSPGTGSNQPQHF
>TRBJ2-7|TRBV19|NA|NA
TGTGCCAGTAGGACCTCCGGGACACCTACCTACGAGCAGTACTTC
CASRTSGTPTYEQYF
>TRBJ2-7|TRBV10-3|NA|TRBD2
TGTGCCATCTATCCTGGGACTAGCGGGTCCGAGCAGTACTTC
CAIYPGTSGSEQYF
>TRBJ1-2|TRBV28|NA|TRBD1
TGTGCCATCCCCCGCCAACCCGGGACAGGGAGTTGGCAGGGCTACACCTTC
CAIPRQPGTGSWQGYTF
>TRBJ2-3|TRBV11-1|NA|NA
TGTGCCAGCAGCTTGACCCAAACCTTCACAGATACGCAGTATTTT
CASSLTQTFTDTQYF
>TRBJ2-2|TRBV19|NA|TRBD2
TGTGCCAGTAGAGAGCGGGGCTCATTTGACGGGGAGCTGTTTTTT
CASRERGSFDGELFF
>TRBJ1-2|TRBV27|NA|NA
TGTGCCAGCACCTCTCGTGCGATCGACTATGGCTACACCTTC
CASTSRAIDYGYTF
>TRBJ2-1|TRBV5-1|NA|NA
TGCGCCAGCAGACAAGCGCTCCCCAATGAGCAGTTCTTC
CASRQALPNEQFF
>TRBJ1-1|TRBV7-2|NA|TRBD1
TGTGCCAGCAGCCCAGACAGGGACACTGAAGCTTTCTTT
CASSPDRDTEAFF
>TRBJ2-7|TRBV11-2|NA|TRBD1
TGTGCCAGCAGCTTCACCTGGACAGGGGACCACGAGCAGTACTTC
CASSFTWTGDHEQYF
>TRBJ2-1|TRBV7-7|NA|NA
TGTGCCAGCAGCCCCAAGCTAAGTGCCGATGAGCAGTTCTTC
CASSPKLSADEQFF
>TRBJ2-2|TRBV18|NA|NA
TGTGCCAGCTCACCACGGGTACAGGCTTTCCTCAACACCGGGGAGCTGTTTTTT
CASSPRVQAFLNTGELFF
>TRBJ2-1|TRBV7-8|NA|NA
TGTGCCAGCAGCTCCCTGGCCAATGAGCAGTTCTTC
CASSSLANEQFF
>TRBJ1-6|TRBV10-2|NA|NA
TGCGCCAGCAGAGAGTCGGGCAGCGGTTATAATTCACCCCTCCACTTT
CASRESGSGYNSPLHF
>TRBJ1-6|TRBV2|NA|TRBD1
TGTGCCAGCAGCCGGGACAGGGGATATTCACCCCTCCACTTT
CASSRDRGYSPLHF
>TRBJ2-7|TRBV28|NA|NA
TGTGCCAGCAGACCATTCGAGTGGGGGAGCTCCTACGAGCAGTACTTC
CASRPFEWGSSYEQYF
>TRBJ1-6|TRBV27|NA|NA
TGTGCCAGCAGTTTAGACCCTTATAATTCACCCCTCCACTTT
CASSLDPYNSPLHF
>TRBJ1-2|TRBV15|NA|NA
TGTGCCACCAGCAGAGAAACCTCCAGTGTGTCCGGCTACACCTTC
CATSRETSSVSGYTF
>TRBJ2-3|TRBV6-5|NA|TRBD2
TGTGCCAGCAGTTCAACACTAGCGGGGGTTCAAGATACGCAGTATTTT
CASSSTLAGVQDTQYF
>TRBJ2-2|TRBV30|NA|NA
TGTGCCTCCCGACAGCGGAACACCGGGGAGCTGTTTTTT
CASRQRNTGELFF
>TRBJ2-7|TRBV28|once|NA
TGTGCCAGCACCTTAGAGGTATTCCCCGGCGAGCAGTACTTC
CASTLEVFPGEQYF
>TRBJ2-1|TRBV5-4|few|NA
TGTGCCAGCAGCCCCCTTTTGGACAATGAGCAGTTCTTC
CASSPLLDNEQFF
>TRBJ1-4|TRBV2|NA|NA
TGTGCCAGCAGTTCTGGAGAAAAACTGTTTTTT
CASSSGEKLFF
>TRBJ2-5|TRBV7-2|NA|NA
TGTGCCAGCAGCTTAGGTGGTACGGGGCGCCGAGAGACCCAGTACTTC
CASSLGGTGRRETQYF
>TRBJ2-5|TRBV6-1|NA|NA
TGTGCCAGCAACCCGAGGGGGGGCCAAGAGACCCAGTACTTC
CASNPRGGQETQYF
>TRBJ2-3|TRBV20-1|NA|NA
TGCAGCCCGGAAGGGGCAGATACGCAGTATTTT
CSPEGADTQYF
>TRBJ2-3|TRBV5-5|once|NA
TGTGCCAGCAGCTTGTTGCAAGTCAGTATGGATACGCAGTATTTT
CASSLLQVSMDTQYF
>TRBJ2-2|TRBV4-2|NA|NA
TGTGCCAGCAGCGCACAGGGGAACACCGGGGAGCTGTTTTTT
CASSAQGNTGELFF
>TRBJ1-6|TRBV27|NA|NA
TGTGCCAGCAGTTACCAGACTCCCTTTTGGTCCTATAATTCACCCCTCCACTTT
CASSYQTPFWSYNSPLHF
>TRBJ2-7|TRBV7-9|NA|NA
TGTGCCAGCAGCGACAGCCTTACCTCCTACGAGCAGTACTTC
CASSDSLTSYEQYF
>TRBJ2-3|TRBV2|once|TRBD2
TGTGCCAGCAGTGCGGACGGGGGGGACACAGATACGCAGTATTTT
CASSADGGDTDTQYF
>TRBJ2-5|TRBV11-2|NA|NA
TGTGCCAGCAGCTTAGTCCGCGGGACTCGGGAAGAGACCCAGTACTTC
CASSLVRGTREETQYF
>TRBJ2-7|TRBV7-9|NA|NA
TGTGCCAGCAGCTTAGACGCAGGTTCCTACGAGCAGTACTTC
CASSLDAGSYEQYF
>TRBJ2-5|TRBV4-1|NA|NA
TGCGCCAGCAGCCGATATGTAGGGGAGGCAGAGACCCAGTACTTC
CASSRYVGEAETQYF
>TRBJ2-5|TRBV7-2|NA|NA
TGTGCCAGCAGCTGGACGATCCAAGAGACCCAGTACTTC
CASSWTIQETQYF
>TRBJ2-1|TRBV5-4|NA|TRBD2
TGTGCCAGCAGCACAAATAGCGGGGGTTCCTACAATGAGCAGTTCTTC
CASSTNSGGSYNEQFF
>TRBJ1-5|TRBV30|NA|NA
TGTGCCTGGAGTCCTACAGGGACAAATCAGCCCCAGCATTTT
CAWSPTGTNQPQHF
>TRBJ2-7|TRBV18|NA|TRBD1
TGTGCCAGCTCACTACAGGGGGCGAACGAGCAGTACTTC
CASSLQGANEQYF
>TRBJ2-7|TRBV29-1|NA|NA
TGCAGCGTTGAAAAGGGCGGGACACCCCCCTACGAGCAGTACTTC
CSVEKGGTPPYEQYF
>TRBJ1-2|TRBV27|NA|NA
TGTGCCAGCAGTTTATTGGCGGGGACCGCCTATGGCTACACCTTC
CASSLLAGTAYGYTF
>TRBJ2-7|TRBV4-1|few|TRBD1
TGCGCCAGCAGCCAACTGACGACAGGGTGGTACGAGCAGTACTTC
CASSQLTTGWYEQYF
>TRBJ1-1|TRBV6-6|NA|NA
TGTGCCAGCAGTTACGAGCAGGGCGGAAACACTGAAGCTTTCTTT
CASSYEQGGNTEAFF
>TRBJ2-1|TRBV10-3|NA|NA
TGTGCCATCAGTGAGTACAGGGACAATGAGCAGTTCTTC
CAISEYRDNEQFF
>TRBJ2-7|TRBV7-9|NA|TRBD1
TGTGCCAGCAGCTTAGTAGGACAGGGCGGATACTACGAGCAGTACTTC
CASSLVGQGGYYEQYF
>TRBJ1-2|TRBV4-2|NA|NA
TGTGCCAGCACCCAATTGGGCGTCGGAATGCCCTATGGCTACACCTTC
CASTQLGVGMPYGYTF
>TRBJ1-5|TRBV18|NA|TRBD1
TGTGCCAGCTCACGCGGACAGGGGGCTCAGCCCCAGCATTTT
CASSRGQGAQPQHF
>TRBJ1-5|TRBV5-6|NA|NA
TGTGCCAGCAGCTTGGGGATAGCTCAGCCCCAGCATTTT
CASSLGIAQPQHF
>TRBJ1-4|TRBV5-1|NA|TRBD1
TGCGCCAGCAGTAAGGGACAGACGAAGAATGAAAAACTGTTTTTT
CASSKGQTKNEKLFF
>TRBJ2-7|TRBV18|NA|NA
TGTGCCAGCTCCCTCCCCGGGACCTCCTACGAGCAGTACTTC
CASSLPGTSYEQYF